This TCR beta chain was recorded in a study of T cell repertoires in cytomegalovirus infection. Whole-study context: Used in the study were CMV epitopes, some recently identified and HLA-C-restricted, others well-studied and HLA-B-restricted.

This clonotype was picked up many times. What it binds is not known. TCRdb re-analysed the reads in MiXCR, keeping a single row per CDR3 protein. The sample lists fewer than 350,000 distinct CDR3 sequences; 25% to 30% were seen once. The origin of this receptor is a human donor in good health (CMV status not recorded). Some clones in this sample may be carry-over from other donors' samples. Specimen: cultured PBMCs, collected from culture after CMV antigen stimulation.

CDR3 sequence reads: CASSLTRDDTDTQYF. The CDR3 DNA reads as TGTGCCAGCAGTTTAACCCGGGATGACACAGATACGCAGTATTTT. The chain combines TRBV28 with TRBJ2-3; tentatively, D is TRBD2 (5 bases). CDR3 length: 15 residues. CDR1 is MDHEN, CDR2 SYDVKM, per germline. Trimming pared 2 bases from V and 2 bases from J, leaving 11 bases between.